The 12 T cell receptor beta chains in this list originate from one sample, sequenced in a study of low-dose radiotherapy and immunotherapy resistance in tumors. The time point denotes: after trial treatment. Specified treatment: LDRT plus nivolumab, ipilimumab, low-dose cyclophosphamide and aspirin (RACIN trial). TRAV- and TRBV-specific primers were used for first-strand cDNA, which covered alpha and beta chains. The TCRs were subjected to amplification over about 19 PCR cycles employing a constant-region primer in conjunction with a V-primer adapter. From the reads, TCRdb called clonotypes with MiXCR, one entry per CDR3 protein. There are around 100,000 distinct CDR3 sequences in the sample; 20% to 25% occur only once, and around 13% lies in the top ten. The source was PBMCs, collected after low-dose radiotherapy plus immunotherapy. Receptors originate from a female donor with ovarian cancer.

This clonotype was found many times. The rearrangement joins TRBV12-3 or TRBV12-4 to TRBJ1-5; TRBD1 matches at 10 bases. V was pared by 5 bases and J by 2 bases, with 6 bases of the junction left unmatched. The CDR3 contains 16 residues. This chain's CDR3 is CASSPLGTGGNQPQHF. For the CDR3, the DNA is TGTGCCAGCAGTCCGCTCGGGACAGGGGGCAATCAGCCCCAGCATTTT.

The V gene is TRBV29-1, the J gene TRBJ2-7; D call uncertain. This CDR3 has 14 residues. Trimming shortened V by 4 bases and J by 2 bases, and 15 bases separated the two germline ends. CDR1 and CDR2 (germline): SQVTM, ANQGSEA. Here the CDR3 DNA reads TGCAGCGTTGTGGGTCCCGAGAGCACCTACGAGCAGTACTTC. Translation: CSVVGPESTYEQYF.

The rearrangement links TRBV10-1 to TRBJ2-1; no clear D gene. The V gene lost 0 bases and the J gene lost 8 bases, with 8 bases spanning the gap. Germline V gene data show CDR1 as WNHNN and CDR2 as SYGVQD (reference sequence). This CDR3 comprises 13 residues. The CDR3 DNA reads as TGCGCCAGCAGTGAGTCTTGGTTGCATGAGCAGTTCTTC. This codes for CASSESWLHEQFF.

The chain recombines TRBV28 with TRBJ2-7, with 9 bases identical to TRBD1. Germline-derived CDR1 and CDR2 are MDHEN and SYDVKM. The CDR3 totals 13 residues. CDR3 DNA: TGTGCTACAGGGGGCTACCTCTCCTACGAGCAGTACTTC. Protein sequence: CATGGYLSYEQYF.

V is TRBV10-2 and J is TRBJ2-7; D unresolved. Germline-derived CDR1 and CDR2 are WSHSY and SAAADI. This CDR3 comprises 16 residues. The V gene lost 2 bases and the J gene lost 0 bases, with 14 bases spanning the gap. CDR3 loop: CASSEIGAKNSYEQYF. The CDR3 DNA is TGCGCCAGCAGTGAGATAGGAGCCAAAAACTCCTACGAGCAGTACTTC.

This clonotype was picked up many times. The V call is TRBV10-1, the J call TRBJ2-3, with 8 bases aligning to TRBD2. This CDR3 is 15 amino acids long. Per the germline V gene, CDR1 is WNHNN and CDR2 is SYGVQD (reference sequence). J gave up 2 bases and V 3 bases, and 4 bases lay outside the gene matches. The DNA of the CDR3 is TGCGCCAGCAGTGATCAGCGGGAGATCACAGATACGCAGTATTTT. Translating gives CASSDQREITDTQYF.

This clonotype was detected many times. The chain couples TRBV12-3 or TRBV12-4 to TRBJ1-1; 9 bases align to TRBD1. Unmatched junction bases numbered 7, after V lost 10 bases and J lost 1 base. The CDR3 consists of 14 residues. In DNA form, the CDR3 reads TGTGCCACGTCGGACAGGGGAGGGAACACTGAAGCTTTCTTT. Translating it yields CATSDRGGNTEAFF.

This clonotype was recorded at least ten times. The V and J genes are TRBV5-6 and TRBJ1-5; D is undetermined. With 0 bases removed from V and 2 bases from J, the gap between germline ends came to 9 bases. CDR3 length: 15 amino acids. The germline V gene encodes CDR1 SGHDT and CDR2 YYEEEE. In DNA, the CDR3 is TGTGCCAGCAGCTTGGGGCGGCAGGGCAATCAGCCCCAGCATTTT. Amino acid sequence: CASSLGRQGNQPQHF.

About this clonotype: One base separates it from a far larger clone, so it is likely a read error. This chain uses TRBV7-9 with TRBJ2-3; a weak D match, TRBD2 (6 bases). The germline V gene has CDR1 SEHNR and CDR2 FQNEAQ (reference sequence). V was clipped by 5 bases and J by 3 bases, with 12 bases between them. CDR3 size: 14 residues. The CDR3 here is CASSAGSLTDTQYF. The DNA of the CDR3 is TGTGCCAGCAGCGCGGGAAGTTTAACAGATACGCAGTATTTT.

The chain has TRBV29-1 and TRBJ1-2; unclear D gene. In germline, CDR1 is SQVTM, CDR2 ANQGSEA. This CDR3 spans 14 amino acids. V lost 1 base to trimming and J lost 4 bases, with 13 bases between them. The CDR3 spells CSVEAVGYTYGYTF. DNA of the CDR3: TGCAGCGTTGAAGCGGTAGGGTATACCTATGGCTACACCTTC.

The sample holds many counts of this clonotype. V gene TRBV7-6 combines with J gene TRBJ2-2; 10 bases agree with TRBD2. The V gene's germline CDR1 is SGHVS and CDR2 FNYEAQ. There are 18 residues in the CDR3. J lost 5 bases, V lost 5 bases, and 14 bases had no gene match. CDR3 amino acids: CASSLGSAGGPWTGELFF. CDR3 sequence (DNA): TGTGCCAGCAGCCTGGGCTCAGCGGGAGGGCCCTGGACCGGGGAGCTGTTTTTT.

This clonotype was seen a handful of times. The chain links TRBV20-1 to TRBJ2-6; a weak D match, TRBD1 (6 bases). The CDR3 has 15 amino acids. V lost 7 bases and J lost 2, with 15 bases in between. Germline values: CDR1 DFQATT, CDR2 SNEGSKA (reference sequence). The CDR3 DNA sequence: TGCAGTGTTTCGACAGGTTCCGCTGGGGCCAACGTCCTGACTTTC. Its protein is CSVSTGSAGANVLTF.